Listed here are 29 T cell receptor beta chains from one sample, sequenced in a study of CD8+CD57+ T cells in acquired aplastic anemia. CD8+CD57+ cell expansion, shown by flow cytometry, had occurred in the patients selected for sequencing. TCR beta VDJ combinations and CDR3 sequences were profiled from genomic DNA. Each CDR3 protein is one row after TCRdb ran MiXCR on the reads. Among about 240,000 distinct CDR3 sequences listed, approximately 45% were seen once. The sample was sorted CD4+, CD8+, or CD8+CD57+ T cells (not recorded which) from PBMCs. These receptors were collected from a human donor with aplastic anemia.

This chain connects TRBV5-1 to TRBJ2-5, with 7 bases identical to TRBD1. The end of the DNA aligns better with TRBJ2-7, so the J call may be wrong. CDR1 and CDR2 from the germline V gene are SGHRS and YFSETQ. The CDR3 totals 15 residues. CDR3 nucleotides: TGCGCCAGCAGCTTAGGACAGGTAGAAAGGTACGAGCAGTACTTC. It is translated as CASSLGQVERYEQYF.

The chain has TRBV6-1 and TRBJ1-2; 9 bases fit TRBD1. This CDR3 is 13 amino acids long. Germline V CDR1 and CDR2: MNHNS, SASEGT. With V trimmed by 7 bases and J by 6 bases, 6 bases remained unmatched. CDR3 loop: CASTRQGGDGYTF. The DNA for the CDR3 is TGTGCCAGCACCCGACAGGGGGGCGATGGCTACACCTTC.

This clonotype was counted many times. The chain has TRBV30 and TRBJ2-6; D remains ambiguous. The CDR3 length is 14 residues. V lost 5 bases, J lost 0 bases, and 8 bases lay in between. Germline lookup yields CDR1 GTSNPN and CDR2 SVGIG (reference sequence). CDR3 amino acids: CAWDLGSGANVLTF. The CDR3 DNA follows: TGTGCCTGGGACCTAGGCTCTGGGGCCAACGTCCTGACTTTC.

The gene calls are TRBV15 and TRBJ1-4; TRBD1 is a possible D gene (5 bases). The V gene's germline CDR1 is LNHNV and CDR2 YYDKDF (reference sequence). The CDR3 consists of 14 residues. Trimming took off 9 bases at V and 2 bases at J, with 13 bases between the two ends. CDR3 DNA: TGTGCCACGGAACATTGGGGCACTAATGAAAAACTGTTTTTT. The encoded protein is CATEHWGTNEKLFF. The full variable domain, its missing parts supplied by reference TRBV15 and TRBJ1-4, is DAMVIQNPRYQVTQFGKPVTLSCSQTLNHNVMYWYQQKSSQAPKLLFHYYDKDFNNEADTPDNFQSRRPNTSFCFLDIRSPGLGDTAMYLCATEHWGTNEKLFFGSGTQLSVL.

This clonotype came up a few times. CDR3 DNA: TGCAGCGTTCGAACAGGGACGTACGAGCAGTACTTC. It specifies CSVRTGTYEQYF. The rearrangement uses TRBV29-1 and TRBJ2-7, with TRBD1 as a possible D gene (6 bases). From germline, CDR1 is SQVTM and CDR2 ANQGSEA. This CDR3 has 12 residues. V lost 5 bases and J 4 bases, leaving 12 bases between the germline ends.

This clonotype was counted only a few times. The CDR3 coding sequence is TGTGCCAGCAGCTTCTCGGAGTTAGGCAATCAGCCCCAGCATTTT. Translation gives CASSFSELGNQPQHF. The chain carries TRBV7-3 and TRBJ1-5; D not resolved. V was trimmed by 3 bases and J by 2 bases, leaving 11 bases between them. The CDR3 contains 15 residues. Per germline, CDR1 SGHTA and CDR2 FQGTGA.

This clonotype was detected only a few times. J is TRBJ2-7 and V is TRBV20-1, with 8 bases fitting TRBD1. Trimming took 2 bases from V and 9 from J; bases not matched to a gene: 6. The CDR3 length is 12 residues. Germline V CDR1 and CDR2: DFQATT, SNEGSKA (reference sequence). CDR3 DNA: TGCAGTGCTAGAAGGACAGGGACCGGGCAGTACTTC. It translates to CSARRTGTGQYF.

The chain's CDR3 is CASSLRTGETQYF. The CDR3 bases are TGTGCCAGCAGCCTACGGACGGGAGAGACCCAGTACTTC. V and J are TRBV5-6 and TRBJ2-5; no firm D call. Germline V gene sequence: CDR1 SGHDT, CDR2 YYEEEE. V was clipped by 4 bases and J by 4 bases, with 11 bases between them. This CDR3 comprises 13 residues.

This clonotype showed up many times. This chain uses TRBV24-1 with TRBJ2-1; D not certain. CDR3 length: 17 amino acids. Per the germline V gene, CDR1 is KGHDR and CDR2 is SFDVKD. V gave up 1 base and J gave up 0 bases, with 12 bases separating them. The CDR3 DNA reads as TGTGCCACCAGTGATTTCTCCGTCGGAAGCTCCTACAATGAGCAGTTCTTC. It is translated as CATSDFSVGSSYNEQFF.

The chain employs TRBV9 and TRBJ2-3; 8 bases map to TRBD2. Germline V gene sequence: CDR1 SGDLS, CDR2 YYNGEE. Unmatched junction bases numbered 7, after V lost 0 bases and J lost 4 bases. This CDR3 has 16 amino acids. The chain's CDR3 is CASSVGSGGLADTQYF. The CDR3, as DNA: TGTGCCAGCAGCGTAGGGTCGGGGGGGCTCGCAGATACGCAGTATTTT.

This chain connects TRBV19 to TRBJ1-2; D is undetermined. V lost 5 bases to trimming and J lost 8 bases, with 15 bases between them. CDR3 length: 13 amino acids. The V gene's germline CDR1 is LNHDA and CDR2 SQIVND (reference sequence). The CDR3, as DNA: TGTGCCAGTAGTGTCTCCCTGATGAAGGGCTACACCTTC. It codes for CASSVSLMKGYTF.

This clonotype was seen many times. This chain links TRBV20-1 with TRBJ1-2; tentatively, D is TRBD1 (6 bases). The CDR3 spans 12 residues. CDR1 is DFQATT, CDR2 SNEGSKA, per germline (reference sequence). Trimming cost V 0 bases and J 10 bases, with 12 bases left between them. CDR3 in amino acids: CSARDQGRDYTF. The DNA for the CDR3 is TGCAGTGCTAGAGATCAGGGGAGGGACTACACCTTC.

The rearrangement links TRBV15 to TRBJ2-6, with 10 bases aligning to TRBD1. This CDR3 region has 18 residues. Per the germline V gene, CDR1 is LNHNV and CDR2 is YYDKDF (reference sequence). V was clipped by 7 bases and J by 2 bases; unmatched bases: 11. CDR3 amino acids: CATTYTGTGDTGANVLTF. In nucleotides, the CDR3 is TGTGCCACCACGTACACCGGGACAGGGGACACTGGGGCCAACGTCCTGACTTTC.

The V call is TRBV20-1, the J call TRBJ1-1, with D maybe TRBD1 (5 bases). CDR1 and CDR2 (germline): DFQATT, SNEGSKA (reference sequence). This CDR3 comprises 12 residues. Trimming shortened V by 0 bases and J by 11 bases, and 13 bases separated the two germline ends. In DNA, the CDR3 is TGCAGTGCTAGAGATCAGGGCTCCGGGGCTTTCTTT. This codes for CSARDQGSGAFF.

The chain couples TRBV7-3 to TRBJ2-7; no clear D gene. The CDR3 loop spans 14 amino acids. The germline gives CDR1 SGHTA, CDR2 FQGTGA. Trimming pared 4 bases from V and 2 bases from J, leaving 12 bases between. The CDR3 region is CASSSGRIPYEQYF. The CDR3 nucleotides are TGTGCCAGCAGCTCCGGAAGGATTCCCTACGAGCAGTACTTC.

This clonotype was seen repeatedly, ten times or more. The chain has TRBV24-1 and TRBJ1-1; the D gene is possibly TRBD1 (5 bases). The CDR3 is made up of 12 amino acids. Germline lookup yields CDR1 KGHDR and CDR2 SFDVKD. Trimming removed 6 bases at V and 2 bases at J, with 6 bases between. This CDR3 reads CATSRDNTEAFF. CDR3 bases: TGTGCCACCAGTAGGGACAACACTGAAGCTTTCTTT.

The chain is built from TRBV25-1 and TRBJ2-7, with 10 bases fitting TRBD1. This CDR3 contains 14 residues. V shed 6 bases and J 5 bases; nucleotides not matched to a gene: 7. Germline V gives CDR1 MGHDK, CDR2 SYGVNS. CDR3 DNA sequence: TGTGCCAGCAGGGCGGGACAGGGGATCCACGAGCAGTACTTC. Protein: CASRAGQGIHEQYF.

In this sample, this clonotype turned up a few times. This rearrangement joins TRBV15 to TRBJ2-3, with unresolved D. Trimming left V 6 bases short and J 1 base short, with 8 bases between. This CDR3 is 13 amino acids long. The germline V gene encodes CDR1 LNHNV and CDR2 YYDKDF (reference sequence). CDR3 nucleotides: TGTGCCACCAGGGGATTCGGCACAGATACGCAGTATTTT. This sequence encodes CATRGFGTDTQYF.

In this sample, this clonotype turned up many times. The rearrangement uses TRBV25-1 and TRBJ2-7; TRBD2 might be the D (6 bases). Per germline, CDR1 MGHDK and CDR2 SYGVNS. The length of the CDR3 is 14 residues. Trimming left V 8 bases short and J 0 bases short, with 14 bases between. The CDR3 spells CASHSGGISYEQYF. The CDR3 DNA reads as TGTGCCAGCCATTCGGGCGGGATCTCCTACGAGCAGTACTTC.

This clonotype was observed at least ten times. The rearrangement links TRBV24-1 to TRBJ2-1, with D perhaps matching TRBD1 or TRBD2 (5 bases each). V shed 4 bases and J shed 5 bases, with 17 bases lying between them. Germline lookup yields CDR1 KGHDR and CDR2 SFDVKD. This CDR3 is built from 16 residues. CDR3 protein: CATSETGTRNNNEQFF. CDR3 bases: TGTGCCACCAGTGAAACCGGGACCAGAAATAACAATGAGCAGTTCTTC.

The J gene is TRBJ2-7, the V gene TRBV2; weak D call: TRBD1 (6 bases). The CDR3 covers 14 residues. Germline V gene data show CDR1 as SNHLY and CDR2 as FYNNEI. V was trimmed by 4 bases and J by 7 bases, leaving 17 bases between them. The CDR3 bases are TGTGCCAGCAGTGGCGGACAGCCTCTGGCGGAGCAGTACGTC. Its protein is CASSGGQPLAEQYV.

This clonotype was found many times. The CDR3 is CSASDGRDTEAFF. In nucleotides, the CDR3 is TGCAGTGCTAGCGACGGACGCGACACTGAAGCTTTCTTT. This chain joins TRBV20-1 and TRBJ1-1; D call uncertain. From germline, CDR1 is DFQATT and CDR2 SNEGSKA (reference sequence). V lost 3 bases, J lost 3 bases, and 11 bases lay in between. The CDR3 has 13 amino acids.

This clonotype was picked up many times. The chain combines TRBV6-6 with TRBJ1-2; 8 positions agree with TRBD1. With 0 bases clipped from V and 8 bases from J, the junction kept 2 bases outside the gene matches. The CDR3 is 13 residues long. CDR1 and CDR2 from the germline V gene are MNHNY and SVGAGI (reference sequence). Here the CDR3 DNA reads TGTGCCAGCAGTTACTCGACAGGGGTCGGCTACACCTTC. Translating it yields CASSYSTGVGYTF.

The rearrangement links TRBV20-1 to TRBJ1-6; no firm D call. The length of the CDR3 is 17 residues. CDR1 is DFQATT, CDR2 SNEGSKA, per germline (reference sequence). The germline V and J ends were trimmed by 3 bases and 0 bases, with 15 bases remaining between them. The DNA of the CDR3 is TGCAGTGCTAGCCTTCAAGAACTCAGCTCCTATAATTCACCCCTCCACTTT. Encoded protein: CSASLQELSSYNSPLHF.

This clonotype was detected ten times or more. The rearrangement joins TRBV6-2 or TRBV6-3 to TRBJ1-5; D remains unclear. There are 14 residues in the CDR3. V was shortened by 2 bases and J by 0 bases, with 5 bases between the two germline ends. The V gene's germline CDR1 is MNHEY and CDR2 SVGEGT. CDR3 nucleotides: TGTGCCAGCAGTTACCTGGATAGCAATCAGCCCCAGCATTTT. This translates into CASSYLDSNQPQHF.

This chain joins TRBV20-1 and TRBJ1-5, with 8 bases matching TRBD1. J was trimmed by 2 bases and V by 5 bases; bases with no gene match: 17. Per germline, CDR1 DFQATT and CDR2 SNEGSKA (reference sequence). This CDR3 has 18 residues. CDR3 amino acids: CSAGKTGTGSRGNQPQHF. As DNA, the CDR3 is TGCAGTGCTGGAAAAACCGGGACAGGTTCCCGTGGCAATCAGCCCCAGCATTTT.

This clonotype was seen many times. The rearrangement links TRBV6-1 to TRBJ2-3; D gene uncertain. The CDR3 contains 16 residues. V was shortened by 2 bases and J by 0 bases, with 12 bases between the two germline ends. CDR1 is MNHNS, CDR2 SASEGT, per germline. In DNA form, the CDR3 reads TGTGCCAGCAGTGAATTGGAGCGTTCTAGCACAGATACGCAGTATTTT. This gives the protein CASSELERSSTDTQYF.

The rearrangement links TRBV19 to TRBJ1-5; no clear D gene. CDR3 length: 14 amino acids. Trimming took 9 bases from V and 6 from J, leaving 18 bases between them. Germline V gene sequence: CDR1 LNHDA, CDR2 SQIVND (reference sequence). CDR3 protein: CASRRDRGRQPQHF. The CDR3 DNA is TGTGCCAGCAGAAGAGATAGAGGTCGTCAGCCCCAGCATTTT.

There are many counts of this clonotype. The chain recombines TRBV7-9 with TRBJ2-3, with D perhaps TRBD2 (7 bases). This CDR3 is built from 17 residues. Germline lookup yields CDR1 SEHNR and CDR2 FQNEAQ (reference sequence). Trimming cost V 5 bases and J 2 bases, with 20 bases left between them. CDR3 amino acids: CASSKRSGDTTTDTQYF. For the CDR3, the DNA is TGTGCCAGCAGCAAGCGAAGCGGGGACACGACCACAGATACGCAGTATTTT.